This T cell receptor (beta chain) was observed in a study of lung T cells in sarcoidosis with Löfgren's syndrome. About the research overall: Analyses focused on Löfgren's syndrome patients.

Per the germline V gene, CDR1 is SGHNT and CDR2 is YYREEE (reference sequence). Trimming cost V 4 bases and J 4 bases, with 14 bases left between them. The CDR3 runs to 15 residues. Relative to its sample, this clonotype is large. Its target is not known. Regarding the study as a whole: Shared TRAV12-1 and TRBV2 CDR3 motifs across Löfgren's syndrome patients reportedly suggested public CD4+ TCRs. These T cells possibly recognize a putative, unidentified sarcoidosis-associated antigen. Versus controls, Löfgren's syndrome patients reportedly showed TRAV12-1 and TRBV2 as most expanded.

TCRdb independently ran MiXCR on the reads; one entry per CDR3 protein. The profile shows 810 or so distinct CDR3 sequences, under 30% of them singletons. The sequencing input was CD4+ T cells from bronchoalveolar lavage fluid. The clonotype was recovered from a human donor with sarcoidosis (Löfgren's syndrome or another form), or a control subject (not recorded which). V is TRBV5-4 and J is TRBJ2-2, with D hard to call. The CDR3 DNA follows: TGTGCCAGCAGCCGTGATGGGTTAGGCACCGGGGAGCTGTTTTTT. Its translation: CASSRDGLGTGELFF.